This T cell receptor (beta chain) was identified in a study of T cell repertoires in ileal Crohn's disease. About the study: All patients had surgery for stricturing (about 60%) or penetrating (39%) disease.

TCRdb's table, derived via immunoSEQ multiplex PCR, lists solely in-frame clones and lacks some. This table holds a few thousand clones, roughly 75% found once. Lamina propria lymphocytes from surgical specimens were isolated on a density gradient before sorting. CDR3 size: 15 residues. Trimming took off 5 bases at V and 4 bases at J, with 15 bases between the two ends. Study-level results: Compared with non-smokers, active smokers at surgery showed more clonal expansions. All patients with clonality above 26.8% had endoscopic recurrence. Mucosal expansions were suggested to be mainly CD8 T cells.

With respect to this clone: What it binds is unknown.

V gene TRBV23-1 combines with J gene TRBJ1-5, with D maybe TRBD1 (6 bases). TRBV23-1 belongs to the ORF category, with a function that is uncertain. The sequenced sample consisted of CD4+ T cells sorted from the ileum. The source of this sequence is an adult with Crohn's disease. The DNA for the CDR3 is TGCGCCAGCAGTGAACGACAGGTCGAGAATCAGCCCCAGCATTTT. Translation gives CASSERQVENQPQHF.